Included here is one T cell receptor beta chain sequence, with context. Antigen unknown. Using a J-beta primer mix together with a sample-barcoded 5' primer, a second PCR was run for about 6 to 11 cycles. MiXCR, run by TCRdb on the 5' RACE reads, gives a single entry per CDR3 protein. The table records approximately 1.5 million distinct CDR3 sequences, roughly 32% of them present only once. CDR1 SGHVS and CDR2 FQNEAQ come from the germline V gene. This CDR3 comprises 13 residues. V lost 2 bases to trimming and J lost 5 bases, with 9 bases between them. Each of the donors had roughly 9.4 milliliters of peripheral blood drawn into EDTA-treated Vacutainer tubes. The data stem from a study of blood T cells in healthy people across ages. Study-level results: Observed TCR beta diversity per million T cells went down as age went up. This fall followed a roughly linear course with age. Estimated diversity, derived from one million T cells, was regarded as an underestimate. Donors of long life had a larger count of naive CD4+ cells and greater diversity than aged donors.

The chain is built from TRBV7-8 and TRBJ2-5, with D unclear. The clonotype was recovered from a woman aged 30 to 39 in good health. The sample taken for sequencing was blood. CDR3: CASSLSVRETQYF. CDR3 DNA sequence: TGTGCCAGCAGCTTAAGCGTTCGGGAGACCCAGTACTTC.